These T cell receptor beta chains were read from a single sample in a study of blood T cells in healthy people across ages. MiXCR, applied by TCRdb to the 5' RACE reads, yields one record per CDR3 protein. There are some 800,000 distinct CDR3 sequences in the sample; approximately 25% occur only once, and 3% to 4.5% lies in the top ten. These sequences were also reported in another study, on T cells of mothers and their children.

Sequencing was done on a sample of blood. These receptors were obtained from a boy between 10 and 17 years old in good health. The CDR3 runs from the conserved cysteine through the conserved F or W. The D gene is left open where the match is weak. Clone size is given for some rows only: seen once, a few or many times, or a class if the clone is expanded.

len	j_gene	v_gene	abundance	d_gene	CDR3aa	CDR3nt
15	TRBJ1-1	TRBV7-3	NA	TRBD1	CASSLLGTDNTEAFF	TGTGCCAGCAGCTTATTGGGGACAGATAACACTGAAGCTTTCTTT
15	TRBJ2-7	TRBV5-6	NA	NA	CASSSLLWISYEQYF	TGTGCCAGCAGCTCACTCTTGTGGATCTCCTACGAGCAGTACTTC
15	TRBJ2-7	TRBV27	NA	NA	CAGSPLSDSTYEQYF	TGTGCCGGCAGTCCCCTCTCAGACAGCACTTACGAGCAGTACTTC
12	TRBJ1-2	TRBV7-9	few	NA	CASSLATGGYTF	TGTGCCAGCAGCTTAGCTACCGGGGGCTACACCTTC
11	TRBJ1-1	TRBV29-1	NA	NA	CSVEGNGEAFF	TGCAGCGTTGAAGGGAACGGTGAAGCTTTCTTT
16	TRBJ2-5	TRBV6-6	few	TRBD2	CASSKRGGGAGETQYF	TGTGCCAGCAGCAAACGAGGCGGGGGGGCGGGAGAGACCCAGTACTTC
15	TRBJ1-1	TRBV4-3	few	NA	CASSQDRWQTLEAFF	TGCGCCAGCAGCCAAGATAGATGGCAGACCCTTGAAGCTTTCTTT
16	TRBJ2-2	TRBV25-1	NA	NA	CASRASGLTNTGELFF	TGTGCCAGCAGGGCGTCCGGGTTAACGAACACCGGGGAGCTGTTTTTT
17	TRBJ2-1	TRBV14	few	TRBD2	CASSRNPGLAGHNEQFF	TGTGCCAGCAGCCGAAACCCGGGACTAGCGGGCCACAATGAGCAGTTCTTC
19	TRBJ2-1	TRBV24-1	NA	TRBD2	CATSDFGPPGLAGQVEQFF	TGTGCCACCAGTGATTTTGGGCCTCCGGGACTAGCGGGACAGGTCGAGCAGTTCTTC
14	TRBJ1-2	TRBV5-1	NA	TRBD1	CASSLRGQGYGYTF	TGCGCCAGCAGCTTGAGGGGACAGGGCTATGGCTACACCTTC
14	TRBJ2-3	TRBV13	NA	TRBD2	CASSQSSGSDTQYF	TGTGCCAGCAGCCAATCTAGCGGGAGCGATACGCAGTATTTT
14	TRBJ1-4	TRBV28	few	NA	CARRQATQTEKLFF	TGTGCCAGACGACAGGCCACACAGACGGAAAAACTGTTTTTT
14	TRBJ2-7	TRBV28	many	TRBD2	CASSSLAVSYEQYF	TGTGCCAGCAGTTCCCTAGCGGTATCCTACGAGCAGTACTTC
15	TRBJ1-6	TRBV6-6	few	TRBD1	CASRNFGQGVSPLHF	TGTGCCAGCAGGAACTTTGGACAGGGGGTTTCACCCCTCCACTTT
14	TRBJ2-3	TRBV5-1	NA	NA	CASSLDPGADTQYF	TGCGCCAGCAGCTTGGACCCAGGAGCAGATACGCAGTATTTT
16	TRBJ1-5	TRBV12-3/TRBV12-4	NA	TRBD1	CASSPTGDRRNQPQHF	TGTGCCAGCAGCCCCACGGGGGACAGGAGGAATCAGCCCCAGCATTTT
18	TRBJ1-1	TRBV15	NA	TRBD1	CAASRGLADSIPNTEAFF	TGTGCCGCCAGCAGGGGGTTGGCGGACAGCATACCGAACACTGAAGCTTTCTTT
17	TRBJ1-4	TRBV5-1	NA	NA	CASSLAAGETTNEKLFF	TGCGCCAGCAGCTTGGCCGCGGGCGAGACAACTAATGAAAAACTGTTTTTT
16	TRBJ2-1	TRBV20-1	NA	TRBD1	CSARGPGTANPHEQFF	TGCAGTGCTAGAGGCCCCGGGACAGCAAACCCTCATGAGCAGTTCTTC
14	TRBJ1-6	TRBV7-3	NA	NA	CASSPGQISSPLHF	TGTGCCAGCAGCCCGGGACAAATTAGCTCACCCCTCCACTTT
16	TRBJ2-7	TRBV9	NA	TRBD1	CASSVVPDRHTYEQYF	TGTGCCAGCAGCGTAGTACCGGACAGGCACACCTACGAGCAGTACTTC
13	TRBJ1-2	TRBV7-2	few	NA	CASSARVNYGYTF	TGTGCCAGCAGCGCCAGGGTCAACTATGGCTACACCTTC
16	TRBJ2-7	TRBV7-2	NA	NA	CASSLAGGFLSYEQYF	TGTGCCAGCAGCTTAGCGGGCGGTTTTTTGTCCTACGAGCAGTACTTC
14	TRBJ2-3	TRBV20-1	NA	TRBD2	CSALGGSRADTQYF	TGCAGTGCTTTGGGCGGGAGTAGAGCAGATACGCAGTATTTT
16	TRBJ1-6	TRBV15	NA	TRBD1	CATSRLSGTGQSPLHF	TGTGCCACCAGCAGATTATCCGGGACAGGGCAATCACCCCTCCACTTT
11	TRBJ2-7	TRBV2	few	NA	CASEAVGEQYF	TGTGCCAGCGAGGCGGTGGGCGAGCAGTACTTC
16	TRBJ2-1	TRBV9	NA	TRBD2	CASSGTSGGAYNEQFF	TGTGCCAGCAGCGGGACTAGCGGGGGGGCCTACAATGAGCAGTTCTTC
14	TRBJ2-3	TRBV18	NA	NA	CASSPRNSGDTQYF	TGTGCCAGCTCACCACGGAATTCAGGAGATACGCAGTATTTT
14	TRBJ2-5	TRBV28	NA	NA	CASNLRLGEETQYF	TGTGCCAGCAATTTAAGGTTAGGGGAAGAGACCCAGTACTTC
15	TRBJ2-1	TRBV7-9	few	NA	CASSLEQSSYNEQFF	TGTGCCAGCAGCTTAGAACAGTCTTCCTACAATGAGCAGTTCTTC
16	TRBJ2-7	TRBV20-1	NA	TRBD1	CSAKGSGQGFSYEQYF	TGCAGTGCTAAGGGCTCGGGACAGGGATTCTCCTACGAGCAGTACTTC
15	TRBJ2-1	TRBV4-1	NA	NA	CASSHDRNRGNEQFF	TGCGCCAGCAGCCATGACAGGAACCGTGGGAATGAGCAGTTCTTC
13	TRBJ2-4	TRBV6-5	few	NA	CASSMEGAYIQYF	TGTGCCAGCAGTATGGAGGGGGCATACATTCAGTACTTC
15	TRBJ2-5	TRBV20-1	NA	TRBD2	CSARRSGRGQETQYF	TGCAGTGCTAGACGTAGCGGGAGAGGCCAAGAGACCCAGTACTTC
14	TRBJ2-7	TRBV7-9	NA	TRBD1	CASSPGGPNYEQYF	TGTGCCAGCAGCCCAGGGGGACCCAACTACGAGCAGTACTTC
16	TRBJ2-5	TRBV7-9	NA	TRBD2	CASSLAWTSDPQTQYF	TGTGCCAGCAGCTTAGCCTGGACTAGCGATCCCCAGACCCAGTACTTC
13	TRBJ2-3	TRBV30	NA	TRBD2	CAGTSGVTDTQYF	TGTGCCGGGACTAGCGGGGTCACAGATACGCAGTATTTT
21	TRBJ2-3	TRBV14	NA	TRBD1	CASSQSYDPDRGRRSTDTQYF	TGTGCCAGCAGCCAATCTTATGACCCCGACAGGGGGAGAAGGAGCACAGATACGCAGTATTTT
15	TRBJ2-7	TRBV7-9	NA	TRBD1	CASSSTDRGSYEQYF	TGTGCCAGCAGCTCGACGGACAGGGGGTCCTACGAGCAGTACTTC
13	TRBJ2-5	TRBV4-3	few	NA	CASSLHAGGERFF	TGCGCCAGCAGCCTCCACGCGGGCGGGGAGCGTTTCTTC
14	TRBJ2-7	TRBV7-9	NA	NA	CASSSTSTVHEQYF	TGTGCCAGCAGCTCTACGTCGACGGTTCACGAGCAGTACTTC
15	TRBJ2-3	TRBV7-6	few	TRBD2	CASSLSGGAGDTQYF	TGTGCCAGCAGCTTGAGCGGGGGGGCTGGAGATACGCAGTATTTT
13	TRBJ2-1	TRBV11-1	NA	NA	CASSADGYNEQFF	TGTGCCAGCAGCGCCGACGGGTACAATGAGCAGTTCTTC
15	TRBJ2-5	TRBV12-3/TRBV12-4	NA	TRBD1	CASSFQGAGEETQYF	TGTGCCAGCAGTTTTCAGGGGGCGGGTGAAGAGACCCAGTACTTC
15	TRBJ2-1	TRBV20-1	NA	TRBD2	CSARDGSSGYNEQFF	TGCAGTGCTAGAGATGGGTCTAGCGGATACAATGAGCAGTTCTTC
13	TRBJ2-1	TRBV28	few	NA	CASSFMSYNEQFF	TGTGCCAGCAGTTTCATGTCCTACAATGAGCAGTTCTTC
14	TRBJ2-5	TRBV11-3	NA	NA	CAGSLGGSQETQYF	TGTGCCGGCAGCTTAGGAGGTTCCCAAGAGACCCAGTACTTC
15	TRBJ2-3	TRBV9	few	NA	CASSDEGTSTDTQYF	TGTGCCAGCAGCGACGAAGGGACCAGCACAGATACGCAGTATTTT
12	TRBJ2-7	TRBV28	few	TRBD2	CASITSGGEQYF	TGTGCCAGCATAACTAGCGGGGGAGAGCAGTACTTC
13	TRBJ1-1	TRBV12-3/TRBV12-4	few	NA	CASSYREATEAFF	TGTGCCAGCAGTTACAGGGAGGCCACTGAAGCTTTCTTT
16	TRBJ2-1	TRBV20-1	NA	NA	CSARGGKVSSYNEQFF	TGCAGTGCTAGAGGAGGCAAGGTGAGCTCCTACAATGAGCAGTTCTTC
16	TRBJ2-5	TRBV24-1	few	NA	CATSDWRRGDQETQYF	TGTGCCACCAGTGATTGGCGGAGAGGGGATCAAGAGACCCAGTACTTC
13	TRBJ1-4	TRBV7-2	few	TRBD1	CASSSDRGEKLFF	TGTGCCAGCAGCTCGGACAGGGGTGAAAAACTGTTTTTT